This record covers a single T cell receptor (beta chain). Its antigen is still unknown. No qualities accompany the bases; no much larger clone lies one base away. This sample was taken from a study of cytomegalovirus exposure and HLA in healthy donors (dated by TCRdb to 2016 to 2017). About the investigation overall: In an earlier analysis of 587 of the donors, around 290 Gb of sequence data and some 120 million unique TCR beta sequences from about 179 million T cells were reported. An early release covering around 630 HLA-typed donors comprised 250 to 350 gigabases of sequencing data and some 79 million unique TCR sequences. The genetic ancestry cluster associated with self-reported Caucasian donors included 80% to 90% of the approximately 410 genotyped donors. The study aimed to test whether signatures of past pathogen exposure could be identified by cataloging public T cell receptors. The study profiled the T cell repertoires of about 720 subjects by immunosequencing and related them to cytomegalovirus serostatus. In addition to the first cohort of roughly 700 subjects, a separate validation cohort of 100 to 150 different subjects was used. To predict cytomegalovirus infection status, the study combined high-throughput TCR immunosequencing, statistical association of individual TCRs with disease status, and machine learning. In a later analysis, previously published TCR beta repertoires from hundreds of donors were re-analyzed and high-resolution HLA genotyping was added so that TCR occurrence patterns could be studied. Rather than using new phenotypic data, the later analysis identified candidate immune exposures from TCR beta sequences and from how often those sequences occurred across donors. An earlier analysis of approximately 500 of the donors applied high-throughput TCR beta sequencing to assess whether each TCR beta V gene segment acted as functional or pseudogenic. Donor age, sex, ethnicity and CMV serostatus were compiled alongside the repertoire data. In a later genetic analysis, genome-wide SNP genotypes for about 60% of the 666 donors were used, and that subset was treated as a discovery cohort. All discovery cohort repertoires had been generated on a single sequencing platform. HLA typing included class I and class II loci at four-digit resolution. Typing coverage differed by locus: A, B, C, DRB1 and DQB1 were typed in about 620-630 donors, DQA1 in about 560, DPA1 in some 610, and DPB1 in just under 490. Four or five DR-DQ haplotypes were handled as single units for association and clustering, since linkage in the cohort was strong. Among 300 to 500 genotyped donors of the cohort, an average of roughly 230,000 unique TCR beta nucleotide sequences was sequenced per donor, of which about 18% were non-productive. The research as a whole found: The 87-base-pair reads could not distinguish some IMGT-functional V segments, including TRBV6-2 and TRBV6-3, so those segments were excluded. In a later genetic analysis, a missense DCLRE1C variant was associated with V-gene and J-gene trimming of TCR beta chains, and the association was replicated in an independent cohort. A later analysis found that TCR association rates varied across HLA loci, with DRB1 alleles showing the most associated TCRs and HLA-C alleles the fewest. In vitro tests confirmed that a few of the cytomegalovirus-associated TCR beta chains recognize cytomegalovirus antigens. Sequencing depth was assumed to be roughly uniform across donors in the presence/absence analyses, though that assumption may not hold. In an earlier analysis of a few hundred of the donors, most TCR beta V segments were observed in productive rearrangements about 87% or about 30% of the time, broadly matching IMGT annotations. At a false discovery rate of 0.05, a later analysis linked 15,000 to 20,000 TCR beta sequences to specific HLA alleles. Linkage disequilibrium might explain the correlated functional status among segregating V segments, but an unknown experimental factor could not be excluded. According to a later genetic analysis, donors in an Asian-associated ancestry cluster had fewer N-insertions in productive TCRs than the approximately 690-donor mean. In this cohort, only TCR beta chains were sequenced, and detectable features were limited by the absence of alpha or paired-chain data. When HLA alleles, especially DR and DQ, strongly co-occurred, TCR associations were difficult to assign to individual alleles. In the study, 150 to 200 TCR beta chains were listed as associated with cytomegalovirus. The earlier analysis of 587 of the donors excluded some 15 rarely observed V segments, including chromosome 9 orphons, because counts were too low. Most TCR sequences were seen in very few donors, while some public TCRs were found in many individuals. It was suggested by the authors that the approach could potentially be generalized to other disease states and immunological phenotypes. The classifier was reported to diagnose cytomegalovirus status with high specificity and sensitivity in both the original cohort and the validation cohort. A further reported finding was that TCR beta sequences accurately predicted the HLA-A and HLA-B alleles for most subjects in the first cohort. CMV serostatus was the only immune exposure information available for the cohort. Several of the top co-occurrence clusters appeared to be linked to parvovirus B19, influenza, CMV and Epstein-Barr virus, according to a later analysis. Because HLA typing was unavailable for some donors at each locus, only the typed subset was used in association tests. The sequencing pipeline was judged likely to have produced a cluster of highly shared sequence variants as a technical artifact. In a later analysis, most CMV-associated TCR beta chains were found to appear HLA-restricted, with HLA associations seemingly driven largely by CMV exposure. In a later analysis, HLA-associated TCR beta chains were found to be more clonally expanded and to have lower generation probabilities than equally common non-associated chains.

The cohort consisted of 600 to 700 healthy bone marrow donors. Cohort members were all nominally healthy when sampled, although unrecorded immune exposures were likely present. The donor tested CMV seropositive, placing the donor among the roughly 300 seropositive members of the cohort. Each donor provided a peripheral blood sample, and peripheral blood mononuclear cells were used for TCR beta sequencing. The Qiagen DNeasy Blood Extraction Kit was used to extract genomic DNA from the blood cell samples. The CDR3 runs 12 amino acids, cysteine and phenylalanine included. Just the 36-base CDR3 DNA is kept, in frame starting at base 1. Trimming at the junction amounts to 5 bases on V and 6 bases on J, and the germline ends lie 10 bases apart. From a lookup of the germline V gene, CDR1 and CDR2 are SGHTA and FQGNSA. The library was produced with the immunoSEQ multiplex PCR assay. For the multiplex PCR, a mixture combining 60 forward primers for TCR Vbeta segments and 13 reverse primers for TCR Jbeta segments was used. A multiplex PCR assay on genomic DNA amplified the CDR3 region of rearranged TCR beta genes. On the Illumina HiSeq System, the amplified TCR beta libraries were sequenced as 87-base-pair reads. The published analysis was carried out like this. A later analysis tallied 70 million to 100 million unique TCR beta chains across the 700 or so repertoires, and about 12 million of those chains were shared by two or more donors. Raw reads were error-corrected and collapsed into unique sequences by a nearest-neighbor algorithm in which closely related sequences were merged to remove PCR and sequencing errors. To assign V, D and J gene segments, CDR3 sequences were aligned to IMGT reference sequences. For a sequence to be retained, a match of at least six nucleotides to both a V gene segment and a J gene segment was required. A rearrangement was called productive if the CDR3 had no stop codons and remained in frame with V and J, and every other rearrangement was called non-productive. CDR3 was defined by IMGT convention, running from the second conserved V-encoded cysteine to the conserved J-encoded phenylalanine. The earlier analysis of 587 of the donors excluded sequences that lacked an unambiguous match to a single V gene segment. An earlier analysis of over 450 of the donors classified V segments as functional when productive rearrangements were above 56.7% and as segregating when the standard deviation between donors was above 5%. A statistical classification framework was built for diagnosing cytomegalovirus status from the catalog of TCR beta chain sequences. In a later analysis, TCR nucleotide sequences were compared against IMGT/GENE-DB human TR gene sequences so that V and J genes could be assigned. The TCRdist pipeline was used in a later analysis to assign CDR3 sequences and most-parsimonious VDJ recombination scenarios. In a later analysis, each TCR beta chain was defined by its CDR3 amino acid sequence together with its V-gene family, and reads without a unique V-gene family were excluded. A later analysis removed 550 to 700 highly shared, low-generation-probability nucleotide sequences to deal with suspected cross-contamination and a sequencing artifact. For each public chain, a later analysis derived a clonal expansion index from normalized ranks of inferred template counts within each repertoire. In a later analysis, generation probabilities were computed using a VDJ recombination model fitted to out-of-frame rearrangements, and the results were checked against IGoR. A later analysis scored TCR-TCR, TCR-HLA and TCR-CMV co-occurrence with hypergeometric tests, applying a repertoire-size bias correction to TCR pairs. A later analysis estimated false discovery rates by permuting HLA or CMV assignments 20 times. In a later analysis, co-occurring TCRs were grouped with DBSCAN, and TCRdist sequence similarity was added when clustering was performed within HLA-allele-positive subsets. Repertoires with fewer than 30,000 or more than 120,000 public chains were left out of co-occurrence clustering, as were four to six repertoires with anomalous nucleotide sharing. TCRdb limited this immuneACCESS table to in-frame rearrangements with V and J called. A share of clones is missing; checked studies link under half to unresolved V genes, and the rest is unexplained. Clonal size and the V and J genes are those of that table, whereas D and trimming came from the DNA. In all, the sample holds approximately 210,000 clones, and roughly 77% of those were seen once. The top ten clonotypes cover around 0.42% of the sample.

In this chain, TRBV7-2 is recombined with TRBJ1-2; TRBD1 might be the D gene, on 5 matching bases. The sequencing input was PBMCs. The source is a male donor in good health and CMV-seropositive. The DNA is as follows: TGTGCCAGCAGCGGGGGGAGCCATGGCTACACCTTC. Its translation reads: CASSGGSHGYTF.